Below, 29 T cell receptor beta chains from the same sample are listed, as sequenced in a study of T cell responses to AZD1222 COVID-19 vaccine. Profiling relied on immunoSEQ multiplex PCR, and the TCRdb table lists in-frame clones only, not all of them. The data show approximately 75,000 clones, 75% to 90% seen once. This specimen was peripheral blood, taken 28 days after the second AZD1222 dose. All receptors come from an adult who received the AZD1222 COVID-19 vaccine.

The chain has TRBV7-9 and TRBJ1-1, with 7 bases aligning to TRBD1. This CDR3 contains 16 residues. V lost 5 bases to trimming and J lost 5 bases; unmatched junction nucleotides: 14. The germline gives CDR1 SEHNR, CDR2 FQNEAQ (reference sequence). The CDR3 DNA sequence: TGTGCCAGCAGCACCTTGGCCGGGACAGCCGGTACTGAAGCTTTCTTT. Its translation: CASSTLAGTAGTEAFF.

The V and J genes are TRBV18 and TRBJ1-3; 9 bases are shared with TRBD1. Germline trimming cut 4 bases from V and 2 bases from J; bases unmatched to any gene: 3. CDR1 KGHSH and CDR2 LQKENI come from the germline V gene. CDR3 length: 15 residues. The CDR3, as DNA: TGTGCCAGCTCACGGGACAGGGCGACTGGAAACACCATATATTTT. Translating it yields CASSRDRATGNTIYF.

The chain joins TRBV28 to TRBJ1-5; the D gene is possibly TRBD1 (5 bases). Germline CDR1 MDHEN, CDR2 SYDVKM. The CDR3 consists of 14 residues. Trimming removed 7 bases at V and 2 bases at J, with 12 bases between. CDR3 residues: CASKTDPRNQPQHF. CDR3 bases: TGTGCCAGCAAGACAGACCCCCGCAATCAGCCCCAGCATTTT.

V usage is TRBV7-2 and J usage is TRBJ1-5; 10 nucleotides agree with TRBD1. With V trimmed by 0 bases and J by 7 bases, 0 bases remained unmatched. The CDR3 has 14 residues. CDR1 and CDR2 from the germline V gene are SGHTA and FQGNSA. The CDR3 region is CASSLADRGQPQHF. CDR3 nucleotides: TGTGCCAGCAGCTTAGCGGACAGGGGGCAGCCCCAGCATTTT. The whole variable domain, filled in from reference TRBV7-2 and TRBJ1-5, reads GAGVSQSPSNKVTEKGKDVELRCDPISGHTALYWYRQSLGQGLEFLIYFQGNSAPDKSGLPSDRFSAERTGGSVSTLTIQRTQQEDSAVYLCASSLADRGQPQHFGDGTRLSIL.

V and J are TRBV2 and TRBJ1-5, with TRBD1 matching over 8 bases. The CDR3 contains 15 residues. CDR1 and CDR2 from the germline V gene are SNHLY and FYNNEI. With V trimmed by 1 base and J by 6 bases, 5 bases remained unmatched. In DNA, the CDR3 is TGTGCCAGCAGTGAAGAGACAGGGGTGGGTCAGCCCCAGCATTTT. Protein sequence: CASSEETGVGQPQHF. The entire variable domain, with the rest obtained from reference TRBV2 and TRBJ1-5, is as follows: EPEVTQTPSHQVTQMGQEVILRCVPISNHLYFYWYRQILGQKVEFLVSFYNNEISEKSEIFDDQFSVERPDGSNFTLKIRSTKLEDSAMYFCASSEETGVGQPQHFGDGTRLSIL.

Written as DNA, the CDR3 is TGTGCCAGCAGTTTATACAGTACTGAAGCTTTCTTT. Protein product: CASSLYSTEAFF. The chain uses TRBV6-2 or TRBV6-3 and TRBJ1-1; D is undetermined. The germline V gene has CDR1 MNHEY and CDR2 SVGEGT. V was clipped by 4 bases and J by 5 bases, with 8 bases between them. This CDR3 is 12 amino acids long.

On this clone itself: One end of the junction varies from germline; a read error may be responsible. The chain links TRBV2 to TRBJ1-1; D ambiguous. Germline V gene sequence: CDR1 SNHLY, CDR2 FYNNEI. The CDR3 loop spans 13 amino acids. The DNA of the CDR3 is TGTGCCAGCAGGGAAGGACTGAACACTGAAGCTTTCTTT. Translation: CASREGLNTEAFF.

The V and J genes are TRBV2 and TRBJ2-7; D is perhaps TRBD2 (5 bases). The CDR3 consists of 13 residues. Per the germline V gene, CDR1 is SNHLY and CDR2 is FYNNEI. Trimming removed 4 bases at V and 3 bases at J, with 10 bases between. CDR3 protein: CASSAGVGYEQYF. For the CDR3, the DNA is TGTGCCAGCAGTGCCGGGGTAGGCTACGAGCAGTACTTC.

This clone has a single count. Here the CDR3 reads CASTPGQGNQPQHF. In DNA form, the CDR3 reads TGTGCCAGCACTCCGGGACAGGGCAATCAGCCCCAGCATTTT. The chain recombines TRBV6-5 with TRBJ1-5, with TRBD1 matching 8 bases. The germline V gene encodes CDR1 MNHEY and CDR2 SVGAGI. This CDR3 contains 14 residues. V shed 7 bases and J 2 bases; nucleotides not matched to a gene: 4.

This clone was observed once. This chain joins TRBV27 and TRBJ1-6; 7 bases are a match to TRBD1. There are 15 residues in the CDR3. CDR1 MNHEY and CDR2 SMNVEV come from the germline V gene (reference sequence). V shed 3 bases and J 6 bases; nucleotides not matched to a gene: 5. CDR3 sequence (DNA): TGTGCCAGCAGTTTGACAGGGTTAGGTAATTCACCCCTCCACTTT. Protein: CASSLTGLGNSPLHF.

The chain uses TRBV7-8 and TRBJ2-6, with no clear D. This CDR3 is 17 amino acids long. The germline V and J ends were trimmed by 5 bases and 2 bases, with 16 bases remaining between them. Germline V lookup: CDR1 SGHVS, CDR2 FQNEAQ. The CDR3 protein is CASSQLRSRTGANVLTF. The CDR3 region has the DNA TGTGCCAGCAGCCAACTTCGGTCCAGGACTGGGGCCAACGTCCTGACTTTC.

This rearrangement joins TRBV11-2 to TRBJ2-7, with TRBD2 identical over 11 bases. CDR3 length equals 15 residues. Germline CDR1 reads SGHAT; CDR2 reads FQNNGV. The V and J ends lost 5 bases and 3 bases, in that order; junction bases with no gene match: 6. The CDR3 DNA reads as TGTGCCAGCAGCCGTGCGACTAGCGGGGTCTACGAGCAGTACTTC. Its translation is CASSRATSGVYEQYF.

V is TRBV5-1 and J is TRBJ1-3; D remains unclear. The CDR3 spans 14 residues. CDR1 is SGHRS, CDR2 YFSETQ, per germline. Trimming shortened V by 5 bases and J by 0 bases, and 9 bases separated the two germline ends. The CDR3 protein is CASRTTNSGNTIYF. CDR3 DNA sequence: TGCGCCAGCAGAACAACGAACTCTGGAAACACCATATATTTT.

V is TRBV7-9 and J is TRBJ1-1; perhaps TRBD1 as D (5 bases). V was trimmed by 3 bases and J by 6 bases, leaving 14 bases between them. The CDR3 extends over 14 amino acids. Germline CDR1 is SEHNR and CDR2 is FQNEAQ (reference sequence). The CDR3 coding sequence is TGTGCCAGCAGCTTGGACACAGGTTTACCTGAAGCTTTCTTT. It translates to CASSLDTGLPEAFF.

This clone occurred once. V gene TRBV6-1 combines with J gene TRBJ1-1; D remains ambiguous. The CDR3 runs to 15 residues. V was clipped by 0 bases and J by 5 bases, with 13 bases between them. Germline V gene lookup returns CDR1 MNHNS and CDR2 SASEGT. The CDR3 nucleotides read TGTGCCAGCAGTGAAGCGCCGGGTATAGGGACTGAAGCTTTCTTT. This sequence encodes CASSEAPGIGTEAFF.

V gene TRBV3-1 (or the pseudogene TRBV3-2) combines with J gene TRBJ2-2, with unresolved D. The CDR3 has 14 amino acids. V was pared by 4 bases and J by 6 bases, with 12 bases between. CDR1 LGHDT and CDR2 YNNKEL come from the germline V gene (reference sequence). CDR3 DNA: TGTGCCAGCAGCCGAGTAAGCCCACCCGGGGAGCTGTTTTTT. Protein: CASSRVSPPGELFF.

The V and J genes are TRBV4-2 and TRBJ1-4; D is ambiguous. Deletions cut 0 bases from V and 0 bases from J, with 8 bases between. Germline-derived CDR1 and CDR2 are LGHNA and YNFKEQ. The CDR3 has 16 residues. The chain's CDR3 is CASSQELLATNEKLFF. In nucleotides, the CDR3 is TGTGCCAGCAGCCAAGAGCTACTTGCAACTAATGAAAAACTGTTTTTT.

The rearrangement links TRBV5-1 to TRBJ2-7; 7 bases are a match to TRBD1. Germline V gives CDR1 SGHRS, CDR2 YFSETQ. CDR3 length equals 14 residues. V dropped 0 bases and J dropped 3; count of bases not matched to a gene: 3. The CDR3 DNA reads TGCGCCAGCAGCTTGGACAGGGGTAGCTACGAGCAGTACTTC. This translates into CASSLDRGSYEQYF.

The CDR3 reads CATFWDPPSYEQYF. CDR3 DNA: TGTGCCACATTCTGGGACCCTCCCTCCTACGAGCAGTACTTC. This rearrangement joins TRBV30 to TRBJ2-7; D is possibly TRBD1 or TRBD2 (5 bases each). CDR1 and CDR2 from the germline V gene are GTSNPN and SVGIG (reference sequence). The CDR3 has 14 amino acids. V gave up 8 bases and J gave up 0 bases, with 17 bases separating them.

The rearrangement uses TRBV19 and TRBJ1-2; D gene ambiguous. Trimming removed 5 bases from V and 5 bases from J, with 12 bases in between. The CDR3 runs 13 residues. CDR1 is LNHDA and CDR2 is SQIVND in the germline V gene (reference sequence). The CDR3 DNA sequence: TGTGCCAGTAGTGTTGTACCCCCTTATGGCTACACCTTC. Translated: CASSVVPPYGYTF.

This chain uses TRBV5-6 with TRBJ1-2; D is uncertain. The CDR3 spans 17 residues. Germline CDR1 reads SGHDT; CDR2 reads YYEEEE. Deletions cut 4 bases from V and 0 bases from J, with 19 bases between. This CDR3 reads CASSRPLEWLANYGYTF. The CDR3 DNA reads TGTGCCAGCAGCCGCCCGTTAGAGTGGCTGGCTAACTATGGCTACACCTTC.

The rearrangement uses TRBV28 and TRBJ1-6, with D possibly being TRBD1 (5 bases). CDR3 length: 14 amino acids. CDR1 MDHEN and CDR2 SYDVKM come from the germline V gene. V lost 4 bases to trimming and J lost 10 bases, with 14 bases between them. The CDR3 nucleotides read TGTGCCAGCAGTTGGACCAGGGACCGCTCACCCCTCCACTTT. This translates into CASSWTRDRSPLHF.

The chain joins TRBV6-5 to TRBJ1-5; D gene ambiguous. The V end lost 4 bases, the J end lost 9 bases, and 16 bases lay between the germline ends. Germline CDR1 and CDR2: MNHEY and SVGAGI. The CDR3 has 14 amino acids. The DNA of the CDR3 is TGTGCCAGCAGTTCCCAATCCTTCAGTGGGCCCCAGCATTTT. It is translated as CASSSQSFSGPQHF.

V usage is TRBV29-1 and J usage is TRBJ2-2; D is undetermined. Trimming took off 6 bases at V and 1 base at J, with 12 bases between the two ends. From germline, CDR1 is SQVTM and CDR2 ANQGSEA. CDR3 length equals 14 residues. This CDR3 reads CSVADLGNTGELFF. CDR3 bases: TGCAGCGTCGCGGACCTTGGGAACACCGGGGAGCTGTTTTTT.

The chain carries TRBV4-2 and TRBJ1-1, with a possible D match to TRBD1 (6 bases). From germline, CDR1 is LGHNA and CDR2 YNFKEQ. V shed 6 bases and J shed 3 bases, with 11 bases lying between them. The CDR3 runs to 13 residues. The CDR3 DNA reads as TGTGCCAGCAGTCAAAGACAGGACACTGAAGCTTTCTTT. Residues: CASSQRQDTEAFF.

The rearrangement links TRBV28 to TRBJ2-5, with a tentative D call TRBD1 (6 bases). The germline V and J ends were trimmed by 7 bases and 5 bases, with 17 bases remaining between them. Looked up from germline, CDR1 is MDHEN and CDR2 is SYDVKM. The CDR3 covers 14 residues. The chain's CDR3 is CASTPSGTQETQYF. CDR3 sequence (DNA): TGTGCCAGCACTCCTTCGGGGACACAGGAGACCCAGTACTTC.

This chain connects TRBV7-3 to TRBJ2-3; perhaps TRBD2 as D (6 bases). The CDR3 loop spans 14 amino acids. Trimming stripped 4 bases from V and 4 bases from J, with 12 bases between. Germline loops: CDR1 SGHTA, CDR2 FQGTGA. The CDR3, as DNA: TGTGCCAGCAGCTCCTATAGCGGAGCAGATACGCAGTATTTT. Encoded protein: CASSSYSGADTQYF.

The chain is built from TRBV6-2 or TRBV6-3 and TRBJ1-6, with TRBD1 matching 10 bases. This CDR3 spans 14 amino acids. Germline V gene lookup returns CDR1 MNHEY and CDR2 SVGEGT. J was trimmed by 9 bases and V by 6 bases; bases with no gene match: 5. This chain's CDR3 is CASSTGTGASPLHF. The CDR3 bases are TGTGCCAGCAGCACCGGGACAGGGGCTTCACCCCTCCACTTT.

The chain uses TRBV14 and TRBJ2-5; 9 bases agree with TRBD1. CDR3 length equals 16 residues. CDR1 SGHDN and CDR2 FVKESK come from the germline V gene. The V segment lost 2 bases and the J segment 5 bases; nucleotides outside the gene matches: 9. Here the CDR3 DNA reads TGTGCCAGCAGCCAAACGACAGGGGGTGAGAGGGAGACCCAGTACTTC. Protein product: CASSQTTGGERETQYF.